The sequence of this T cell receptor (beta chain) was determined in a study of identical twins. The cDNA had a unique molecular identifier and a template-switch universal primer site. Using its own MiXCR run on the 5' RACE reads, TCRdb lists one record per CDR3 protein. Of around 450,000 distinct CDR3 sequences in the sample, 13% to 15% are singletons; the top ten hold approximately 0.52%. This clonotype has only a few counts. Its target is unknown. The CDR3 loop spans 14 amino acids. V gave up 7 bases and J gave up 5 bases; unmatched junction bases: 8. Germline V gene data show CDR1 as MNHEY and CDR2 as SVGEGT. Study outcomes and limitations: Diverse VJ usage suggested most zero-insertion clonotypes were not invariant T cells. Sequences that were beta out-of-frame showed weaker excess twin sharing.

A further study also used this sample, focusing on yellow fever vaccine responses in identical twins.

This clonotype originated in a woman aged 18-30 years in good health. The chain couples TRBV6-2 or TRBV6-3 to TRBJ2-3, with 8 bases aligning to TRBD2. The material sequenced was CD4+ T cells sorted from blood. The CDR3 sequence: CASKTGGPGDTQYF. CDR3 DNA sequence: TGTGCCAGCAAGACGGGGGGGCCCGGAGATACGCAGTATTTT.